Listed below are T cell receptor beta chains from one sample, sequenced in a study of T cells in Graves' hyperthyroidism and ophthalmopathy. TCRdb redid the calling of the multiplex PCR reads with MiXCR, one entry per CDR3 protein. The sample contains 600,000 to 850,000 distinct CDR3 sequences, roughly a sixth of which appear only once. The sample comprised blood. Receptors originate from a woman in her fifties or sixties with Graves' hyperthyroidism that later progressed to Graves' ophthalmopathy. Each CDR3 is given with its conserved first and last residue. The D gene is left open where the match is weak. Clone size is given for some rows only: seen once, a few or many times, or a class if the clone is expanded.

TRBV30	NA	TRBD1	TRBJ2-3	TGTGCCTGGAGTAGGGACAGGGTCCCAGATACGCAGTATTTT	CAWSRDRVPDTQYF
TRBV9	NA	NA	TRBJ2-1	TGTGCCAGCAGCGTAATGGCTAGCATACACAATGAGCAGTTCTTC	CASSVMASIHNEQFF
TRBV18	many	NA	TRBJ2-5	TGTGCCAGCTCACTTATACAGCTTTACCAAGAGACCCAGTACTTC	CASSLIQLYQETQYF
TRBV5-1	NA	TRBD2	TRBJ2-5	TGCGCCAGCAGCTTGGAAGCGGGGATTCAAGAGACCCAGTACTTC	CASSLEAGIQETQYF
TRBV2	many	NA	TRBJ1-1	TGTGCCAGCCTTGCGGTGAACACTGAAGCTTTCTTT	CASLAVNTEAFF
TRBV6-5	NA	TRBD1	TRBJ2-5	TGTGCCAGCAGTCCCTCGACAGGGTCGGATGAGACCCAGTACTTC	CASSPSTGSDETQYF
TRBV5-1	NA	TRBD1	TRBJ1-4	TGCGCCAGCAGCCAGACGGGACAGCACCTGTTTTTT	CASSQTGQHLFF
TRBV3-1	many	NA	TRBJ2-3	TGTGCCAGCAGCCAAGGAGGGGGGGCCGGCACAGATACGCAGTATTTT	CASSQGGGAGTDTQYF
TRBV28	few	NA	TRBJ1-4	TGTGCCAGCACCACCTTGGGGATCCGAGGAGAAAAACTGTTTTTT	CASTTLGIRGEKLFF
TRBV6-1	few	TRBD1	TRBJ1-2	TGTGCCAGCAGCTTTCTCTCCGGACAGGGCAACTATGGCTACACCTTC	CASSFLSGQGNYGYTF
TRBV2	many	NA	TRBJ2-3	TGTGCCAGCGATCGGAACGGATTATCGTCAGATACGCAGTATTTT	CASDRNGLSSDTQYF
TRBV3-1	NA	NA	TRBJ1-6	TGTGCCAGCAGCCAGGGCTCCTATAATTCACCCCTCCACTTT	CASSQGSYNSPLHF
TRBV2	NA	NA	TRBJ2-1	TGTGCCAGCACCAGGCGGGGGCTAGATGAGCAGTTCTTC	CASTRRGLDEQFF
TRBV27	few	TRBD1	TRBJ2-7	TGTGCCAGCAGTTTAATCGCTCCGGGACAGGTGGGGGTAGGCTACGAGCAGTACTTC	CASSLIAPGQVGVGYEQYF
TRBV11-2	few	NA	TRBJ1-3	TGTGCCAGCAGCTTAGCACCGAGCTCTGGAAACACCATATATTTT	CASSLAPSSGNTIYF
TRBV24-1	many	NA	TRBJ2-5	TGTGCCACCAGTGACCCGAAGGGACACCCGCGGGAGACCCAGTACTTC	CATSDPKGHPRETQYF
TRBV27	NA	NA	TRBJ1-4	TGTGCCAGCAGTCCTAGTGGGGACTATGAAAAACTGTTTTTT	CASSPSGDYEKLFF
TRBV19	NA	TRBD1	TRBJ1-1	TGTGCCAGTAGTGACAGGGCCGACGACACTGAAGCTTTCTTT	CASSDRADDTEAFF
TRBV20-1	many	NA	TRBJ1-6	TGCAGTGCTAGAGATGAGGGCAGTTGGGGTAATTCACCCCTCCACTTT	CSARDEGSWGNSPLHF
TRBV14	few	TRBD2	TRBJ2-5	TGTGCCAGCAGCCAAGGTTGGACTAGCGGCCCCGAGACCCAGTACTTC	CASSQGWTSGPETQYF
TRBV11-3	few	NA	TRBJ1-4	TGTGCCAGCAGGAGGGAAAAACTGTTTTTT	CASRREKLFF
TRBV6-5	few	NA	TRBJ1-1	TGTGCCGGCAGTTACTTGCGGACGGATAACACTGAAGCTTTCTTT	CAGSYLRTDNTEAFF
TRBV6-1	NA	NA	TRBJ2-3	TGTGCCAGCAGTGGACAGACTAGAGATACGCAGTATTTT	CASSGQTRDTQYF
TRBV20-1	many	NA	TRBJ1-2	TGCAGTGCTGACGGACATCCTTACTATGGCTACACCTTC	CSADGHPYYGYTF
TRBV4-1	few	NA	TRBJ1-1	TGCGCCAGCAGCCAGGGACGGATCACTGAAGCTTTCTTT	CASSQGRITEAFF
TRBV12-3/TRBV12-4	few	NA	TRBJ2-3	TGTGCCAGCAGCCAGTTGGGCCCGCCTAGCACAGATACGCAGTATTTT	CASSQLGPPSTDTQYF
TRBV30	many	NA	TRBJ2-2	TGTGCCTGGAGTGTAGGGGGAAACGGGGAGCTGTTTTTT	CAWSVGGNGELFF
TRBV7-9	many	NA	TRBJ1-1	TGTGCCAGCAGCGTCGGACAGAACACTGAAGCTTTCTTT	CASSVGQNTEAFF
TRBV3-1	many	NA	TRBJ1-2	TGTGCCAGCAGCCAAGAAGTACACTATGGCTACACCTTC	CASSQEVHYGYTF
TRBV7-8	few	NA	TRBJ1-2	TGTGCCAGCAGCCTGCCGGGATACTACTCCTCGGACTATGGCTACACCTTC	CASSLPGYYSSDYGYTF
TRBV5-1	many	TRBD2	TRBJ2-3	TGTGCCAGCAGCTCTCGGACTAGCGGAAGCACAGATACGCAGTATTTT	CASSSRTSGSTDTQYF
TRBV18	many	NA	TRBJ1-1	TGTGCCAGCTCACCAGTTCAGTCCACTGAAGCTTTCTTT	CASSPVQSTEAFF
TRBV5-1	few	NA	TRBJ1-2	TGCGCCAGCAGCTTGGGGGCCAAAGATGGCTACACCTTC	CASSLGAKDGYTF
TRBV7-6	many	NA	TRBJ1-1	TGTGCCAGCAGCTCAGACAAACACACTGAAGCTTTCTTT	CASSSDKHTEAFF
TRBV2	NA	TRBD1	TRBJ1-1	TGTGCCAGCAGCCCTACCGGGACAGGCATGAACACTGAAGCTTTCTTT	CASSPTGTGMNTEAFF
TRBV5-1	NA	TRBD1	TRBJ2-1	TGCGCCAGCAGCCTAAATGGCAACAGGGGGATCTACAATGAGCAGTTCTTC	CASSLNGNRGIYNEQFF
TRBV19	many	NA	TRBJ1-1	TGTGCCAGTGCAGAAAACACTGAAGCTTTCTTT	CASAENTEAFF
TRBV29-1	NA	NA	TRBJ1-1	TGCAGCACTGTCAGGGCCGCTGAAGCTTTCTTT	CSTVRAAEAFF
TRBV27	many	TRBD1	TRBJ1-2	TGTGCCAGCAGTCAGCGGACAGGGGGCCATGGCTACACCTTC	CASSQRTGGHGYTF
TRBV20-1	many	NA	TRBJ1-4	TGCAGTGCTAGAGTTCTAGAAAAACTGTTTTTT	CSARVLEKLFF
TRBV12-3/TRBV12-4	NA	NA	TRBJ1-3	TGTGCCGACCGGGACACCAACTCTGGAAACACCATATATTTT	CADRDTNSGNTIYF